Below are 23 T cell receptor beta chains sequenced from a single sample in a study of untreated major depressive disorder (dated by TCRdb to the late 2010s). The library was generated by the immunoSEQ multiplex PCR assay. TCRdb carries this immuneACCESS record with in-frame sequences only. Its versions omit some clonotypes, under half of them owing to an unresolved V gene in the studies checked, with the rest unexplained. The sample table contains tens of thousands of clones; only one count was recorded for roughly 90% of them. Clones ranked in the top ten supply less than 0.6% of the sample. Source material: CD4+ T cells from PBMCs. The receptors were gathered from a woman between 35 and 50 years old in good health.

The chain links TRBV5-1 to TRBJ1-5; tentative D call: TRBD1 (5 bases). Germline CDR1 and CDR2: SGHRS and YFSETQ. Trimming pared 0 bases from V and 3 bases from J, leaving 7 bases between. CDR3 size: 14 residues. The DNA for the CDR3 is TGCGCCAGCAGCTTGGAGGGGCCCAATCAGCCCCAGCATTTT. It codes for CASSLEGPNQPQHF. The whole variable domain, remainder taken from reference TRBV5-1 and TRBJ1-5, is KAGVTQTPRYLIKTRGQQVTLSCSPISGHRSVSWYQQTPGQGLQFLFEYFSETQRNKGNFPGRFSGRQFSNSRSEMNVSTLELGDSALYLCASSLEGPNQPQHFGDGTRLSIL.

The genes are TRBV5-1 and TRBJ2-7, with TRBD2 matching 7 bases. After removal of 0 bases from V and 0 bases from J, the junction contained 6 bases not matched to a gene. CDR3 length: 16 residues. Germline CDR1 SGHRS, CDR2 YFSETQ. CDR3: CASSLGSGGSSYEQYF. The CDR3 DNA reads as TGCGCCAGCAGCTTGGGCAGTGGCGGGAGCTCCTACGAGCAGTACTTC.

CDR3 bases: TGTGCCAGCAGCCCCTCCCTGGAGGCCAAAAACATTCAGTACTTC. The encoded protein is CASSPSLEAKNIQYF. The chain carries TRBV6-5 and TRBJ2-4; no firm D call. Germline lookup yields CDR1 MNHEY and CDR2 SVGAGI. CDR3 length: 15 residues. The V end was cut by 6 bases, the J end by 1 base, with 13 bases between.

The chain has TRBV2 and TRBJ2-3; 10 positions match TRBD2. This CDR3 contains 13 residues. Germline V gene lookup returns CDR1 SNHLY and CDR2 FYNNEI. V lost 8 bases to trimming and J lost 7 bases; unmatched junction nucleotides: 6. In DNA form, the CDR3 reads TGTGCCAGCCGTAGCGGGGGGATATATACGCAGTATTTT. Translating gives CASRSGGIYTQYF.

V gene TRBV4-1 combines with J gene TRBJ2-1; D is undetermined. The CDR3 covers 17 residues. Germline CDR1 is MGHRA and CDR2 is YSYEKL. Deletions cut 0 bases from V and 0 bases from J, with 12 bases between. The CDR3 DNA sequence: TGCGCCAGCAGCCAAGATGGGTACAGTTCCTCCTACAATGAGCAGTTCTTC. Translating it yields CASSQDGYSSSYNEQFF.

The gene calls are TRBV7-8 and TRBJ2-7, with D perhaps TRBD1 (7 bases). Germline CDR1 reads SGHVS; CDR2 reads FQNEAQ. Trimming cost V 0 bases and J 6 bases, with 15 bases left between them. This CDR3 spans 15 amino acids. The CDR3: CASSLAGGGRGEQYV. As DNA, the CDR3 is TGTGCCAGCAGCTTAGCTGGAGGGGGCAGAGGCGAGCAGTACGTC.

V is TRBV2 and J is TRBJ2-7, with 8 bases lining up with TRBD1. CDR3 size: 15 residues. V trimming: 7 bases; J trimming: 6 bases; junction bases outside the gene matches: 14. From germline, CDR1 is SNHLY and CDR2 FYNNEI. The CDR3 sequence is CASIQAAGGSGEQYF. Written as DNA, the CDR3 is TGTGCCAGCATCCAGGCGGCAGGGGGCTCTGGCGAGCAGTACTTC.

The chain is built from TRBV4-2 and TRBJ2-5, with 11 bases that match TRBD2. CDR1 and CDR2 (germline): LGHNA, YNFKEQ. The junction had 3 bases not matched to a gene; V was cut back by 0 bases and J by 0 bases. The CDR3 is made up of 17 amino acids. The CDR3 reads CASSQDPSGGYQETQYF. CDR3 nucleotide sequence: TGTGCCAGCAGCCAAGATCCTAGCGGGGGGTACCAAGAGACCCAGTACTTC.

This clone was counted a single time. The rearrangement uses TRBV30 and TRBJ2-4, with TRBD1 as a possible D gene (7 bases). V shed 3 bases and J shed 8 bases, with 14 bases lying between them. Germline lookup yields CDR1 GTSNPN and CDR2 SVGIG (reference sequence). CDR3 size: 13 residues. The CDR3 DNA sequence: TGTGCCTGGAGCGTCAGGGGGGCGGACATTCAGTACTTC. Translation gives CAWSVRGADIQYF.

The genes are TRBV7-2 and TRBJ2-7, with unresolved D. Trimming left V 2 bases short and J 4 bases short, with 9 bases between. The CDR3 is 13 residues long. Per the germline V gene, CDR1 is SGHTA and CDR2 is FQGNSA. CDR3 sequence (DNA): TGTGCCAGCAGCTTACTGGCGGCTTACGAGCAGTACGTC. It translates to CASSLLAAYEQYV.

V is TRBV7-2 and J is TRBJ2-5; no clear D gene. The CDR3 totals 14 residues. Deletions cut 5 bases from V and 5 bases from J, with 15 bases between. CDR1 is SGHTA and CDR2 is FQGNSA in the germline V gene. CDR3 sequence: CASSPSTYGETQYF. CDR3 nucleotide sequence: TGTGCCAGCAGCCCTTCTACTTACGGCGAGACCCAGTACTTC.

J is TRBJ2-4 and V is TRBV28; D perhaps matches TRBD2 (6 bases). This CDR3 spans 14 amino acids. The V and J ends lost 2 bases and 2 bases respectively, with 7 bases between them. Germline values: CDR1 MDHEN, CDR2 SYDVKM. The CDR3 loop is CASSLGGSKNIQYF. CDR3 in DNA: TGTGCCAGCAGTTTAGGGGGGTCCAAAAACATTCAGTACTTC.

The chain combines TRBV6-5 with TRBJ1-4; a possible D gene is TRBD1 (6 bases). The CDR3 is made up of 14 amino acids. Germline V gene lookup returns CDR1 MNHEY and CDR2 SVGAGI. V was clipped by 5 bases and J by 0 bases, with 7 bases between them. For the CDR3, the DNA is TGTGCCAGCAGTCGACAGGCAACTAATGAAAAACTGTTTTTT. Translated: CASSRQATNEKLFF.

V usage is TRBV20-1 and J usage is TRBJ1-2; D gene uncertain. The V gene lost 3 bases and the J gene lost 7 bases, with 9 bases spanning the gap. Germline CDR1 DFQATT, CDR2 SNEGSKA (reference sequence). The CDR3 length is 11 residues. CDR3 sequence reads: CSASFLSGYTF. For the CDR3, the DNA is TGCAGTGCTAGTTTCCTTAGTGGCTACACCTTC.

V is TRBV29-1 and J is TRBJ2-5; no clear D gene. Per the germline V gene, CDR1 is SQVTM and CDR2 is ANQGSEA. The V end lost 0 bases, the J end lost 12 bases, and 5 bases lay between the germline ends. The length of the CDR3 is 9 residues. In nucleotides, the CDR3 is TGCAGCGTTGAAGATCCCAAGTACTTC. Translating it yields CSVEDPKYF. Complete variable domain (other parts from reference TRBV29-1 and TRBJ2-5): SAVISQKPSRDICQRGTSLTIQCQVDSQVTMMFWYRQQPGQSLTLIATANQGSEATYESGFVIDKFPISRPNLTFSTLTVSNMSPEDSSIYLCSVEDPKYFGPGTRLLVL.

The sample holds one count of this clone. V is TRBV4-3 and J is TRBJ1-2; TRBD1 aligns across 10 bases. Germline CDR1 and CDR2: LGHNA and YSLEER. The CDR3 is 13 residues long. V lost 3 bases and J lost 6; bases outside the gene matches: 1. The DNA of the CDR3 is TGCGCCAGCAGCCAGGACAGGGGGAATGGCTACACCTTC. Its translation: CASSQDRGNGYTF.

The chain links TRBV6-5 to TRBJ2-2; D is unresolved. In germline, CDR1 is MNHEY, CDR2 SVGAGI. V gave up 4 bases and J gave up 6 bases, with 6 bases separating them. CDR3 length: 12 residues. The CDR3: CASSFVPGELFF. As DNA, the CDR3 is TGTGCCAGCAGTTTCGTTCCCGGGGAGCTGTTTTTT.

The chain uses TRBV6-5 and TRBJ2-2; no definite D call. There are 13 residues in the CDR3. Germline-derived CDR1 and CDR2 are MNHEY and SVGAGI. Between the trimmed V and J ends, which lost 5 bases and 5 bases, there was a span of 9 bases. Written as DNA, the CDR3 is TGTGCCAGCAGTCCGCGAAGGACCGGGGAGCTGTTTTTT. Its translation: CASSPRRTGELFF.

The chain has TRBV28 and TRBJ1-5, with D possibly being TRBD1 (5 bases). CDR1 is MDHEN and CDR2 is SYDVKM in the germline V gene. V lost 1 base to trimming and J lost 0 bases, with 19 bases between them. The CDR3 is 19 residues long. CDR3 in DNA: TGTGCCAGCAGTTTATACGGGAGGGGTCATTCCCTTAGCAATCAGCCCCAGCATTTT. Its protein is CASSLYGRGHSLSNQPQHF.

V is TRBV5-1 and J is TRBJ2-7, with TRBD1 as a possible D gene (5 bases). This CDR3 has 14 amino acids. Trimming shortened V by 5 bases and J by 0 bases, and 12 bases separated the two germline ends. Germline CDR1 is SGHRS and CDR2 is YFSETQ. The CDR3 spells CASRQEISSYEQYF. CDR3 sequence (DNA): TGCGCCAGCAGACAGGAGATTAGCTCCTACGAGCAGTACTTC. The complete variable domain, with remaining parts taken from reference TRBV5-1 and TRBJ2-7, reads KAGVTQTPRYLIKTRGQQVTLSCSPISGHRSVSWYQQTPGQGLQFLFEYFSETQRNKGNFPGRFSGRQFSNSRSEMNVSTLELGDSALYLCASRQEISSYEQYFGPGTRLTVT.

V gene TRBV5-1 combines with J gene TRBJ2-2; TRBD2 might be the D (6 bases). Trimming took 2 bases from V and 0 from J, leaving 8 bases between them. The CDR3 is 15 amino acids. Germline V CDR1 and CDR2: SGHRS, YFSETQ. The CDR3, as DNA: TGCGCCAGCAGCTTTTCGGGGGCGAACACCGGGGAGCTGTTTTTT. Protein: CASSFSGANTGELFF. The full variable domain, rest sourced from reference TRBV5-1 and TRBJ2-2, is KAGVTQTPRYLIKTRGQQVTLSCSPISGHRSVSWYQQTPGQGLQFLFEYFSETQRNKGNFPGRFSGRQFSNSRSEMNVSTLELGDSALYLCASSFSGANTGELFFGEGSRLTVL.

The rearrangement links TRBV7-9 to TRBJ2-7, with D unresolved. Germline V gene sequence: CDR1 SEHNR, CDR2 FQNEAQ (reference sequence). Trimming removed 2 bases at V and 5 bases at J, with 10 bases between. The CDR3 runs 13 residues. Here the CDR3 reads CASSLPPSDEQYF. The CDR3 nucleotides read TGTGCCAGCAGCTTACCCCCGAGTGACGAGCAGTACTTC.

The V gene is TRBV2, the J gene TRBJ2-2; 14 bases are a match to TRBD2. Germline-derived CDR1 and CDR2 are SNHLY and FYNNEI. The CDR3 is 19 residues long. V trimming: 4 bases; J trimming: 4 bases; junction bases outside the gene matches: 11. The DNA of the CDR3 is TGTGCCAGCAGTGTACCGGGACTAGCGGGAGAATCGTTCACCGGGGAGCTGTTTTTT. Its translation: CASSVPGLAGESFTGELFF.